Listed here are 8 T cell receptor beta chains from one sample, sequenced in a study of molecular identifiers for immune sequencing clone quantification. TCRdb recomputed calls from the PCR reads with MiXCR, one row per CDR3 protein. The sample records roughly 50,000 distinct CDR3 sequences, approximately 25% being singletons. Source material: naive CD8+ T cells from blood, with Jurkat cell RNA spiked in. Subset denoted: FACS-sorted CD8+CD4-CCR7+CD45RA+ naive T cells. These receptors were obtained from a human donor in good health. Some libraries in this study had Jurkat cell RNA spiked in.

The genes are TRBV20-1 and TRBJ1-3, with a tentative D call TRBD1 (6 bases). This CDR3 has 14 residues. V shed 6 bases and J shed 4 bases, with 16 bases lying between them. Germline V gene sequence: CDR1 DFQATT, CDR2 SNEGSKA (reference sequence). The DNA for the CDR3 is TGCAGTGCGATCCCCGCTGGACAGGGAAACACCATATATTTT. Protein product: CSAIPAGQGNTIYF.

Remarks on this clonotype: It may be a read error: a sequence one base away is much more abundant. The chain uses TRBV9 and TRBJ2-7, with D unresolved. V lost 2 bases and J lost 5, with 11 bases in between. CDR1 is SGDLS and CDR2 is YYNGEE in the germline V gene. CDR3 length: 13 amino acids. DNA for the CDR3: TGTGCCAGCAGCGTCCCCGGAACCAACGAGCAGTACTTC. Its translation is CASSVPGTNEQYF. The variable domain in full, completed from reference TRBV9 and TRBJ2-7, reads DSGVTQTPKHLITATGQRVTLRCSPRSGDLSVYWYQQSLDQGLQFLIQYYNGEERAKGNILERFSAQQFPDLHSELNLSSLELGDSALYFCASSVPGTNEQYFGPGTRLTVT.

This clonotype came up many times. The chain joins TRBV7-9 to TRBJ1-3; 8 bases line up with TRBD1. This CDR3 is 15 amino acids long. After removal of 1 base from V and 7 bases from J, the junction contained 6 bases not matched to a gene. Per germline, CDR1 SEHNR and CDR2 FQNEAQ (reference sequence). Written as DNA, the CDR3 is TGTGCCAGCAGCTTAGGACAGGGGACTGCTAACACCATATATTTT. It encodes CASSLGQGTANTIYF.

This clonotype was observed a handful of times. The rearrangement links TRBV19 to TRBJ2-3; maybe TRBD2 (6 bases). CDR3 length equals 16 residues. In germline, CDR1 is LNHDA, CDR2 SQIVND (reference sequence). Trimming pared 5 bases from V and 4 bases from J, leaving 19 bases between. CDR3 bases: TGTGCCAGTAGTCAACGAATCGGGCGGGACTCAGATACGCAGTATTTT. This translates into CASSQRIGRDSDTQYF.

This clonotype was picked up many times. V gene TRBV29-1 combines with J gene TRBJ2-3, with D possibly matching TRBD2 (6 bases). Germline CDR1 and CDR2: SQVTM and ANQGSEA. V gave up 3 bases and J gave up 5 bases, with 18 bases separating them. The CDR3 covers 15 residues. CDR3 loop: CSVEGVAVVGDTQYF. CDR3 coding DNA: TGCAGCGTTGAGGGGGTAGCGGTGGTAGGAGATACGCAGTATTTT.

Ten or more counts support this clonotype. The chain uses TRBV5-1 and TRBJ1-2; 8 bases agree with TRBD1. In germline, CDR1 is SGHRS, CDR2 YFSETQ. J was trimmed by 3 bases and V by 5 bases; bases with no gene match: 9. This CDR3 has 15 amino acids. DNA of the CDR3: TGCGCCAGCAGTCAAGGACAGGGAAACTACTATGGCTACACCTTC. Encoded protein: CASSQGQGNYYGYTF.

This clonotype was counted many times. The chain couples TRBV7-9 to TRBJ2-5; 8 bases match TRBD1. The CDR3 runs to 19 residues. The V and J ends lost 0 bases and 2 bases, in that order; junction bases with no gene match: 14. Germline CDR1 and CDR2: SEHNR and FQNEAQ (reference sequence). In nucleotides, the CDR3 is TGTGCCAGCAGCTTAGCGTGGCACCAGGGGGCTGGCGAGCAAGAGACCCAGTACTTC. This codes for CASSLAWHQGAGEQETQYF.

This clonotype was detected ten times or more. The rearrangement joins TRBV7-2 to TRBJ2-7, with 8 positions matching TRBD1. CDR1 is SGHTA, CDR2 FQGNSA, per germline. With 5 bases clipped from V and 5 bases from J, the junction kept 14 bases outside the gene matches. This CDR3 is 16 amino acids long. CDR3 nucleotide sequence: TGTGCCAGCAGCCCTACCGGGACAGGTGAACTCCACGAGCAGTACTTC. It codes for CASSPTGTGELHEQYF.